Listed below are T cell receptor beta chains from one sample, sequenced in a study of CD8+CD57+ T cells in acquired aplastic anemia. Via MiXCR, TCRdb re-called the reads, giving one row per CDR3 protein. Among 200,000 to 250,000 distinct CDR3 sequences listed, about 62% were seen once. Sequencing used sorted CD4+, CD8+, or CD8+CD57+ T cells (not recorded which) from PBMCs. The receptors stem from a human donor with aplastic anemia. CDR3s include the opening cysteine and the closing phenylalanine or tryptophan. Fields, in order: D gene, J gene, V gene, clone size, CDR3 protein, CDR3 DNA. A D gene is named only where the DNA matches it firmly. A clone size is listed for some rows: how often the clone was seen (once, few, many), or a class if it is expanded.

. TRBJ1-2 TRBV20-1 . CSAREGHLGYGYTF TGCAGTGCTAGAGAGGGCCACCTCGGCTATGGCTACACCTTC
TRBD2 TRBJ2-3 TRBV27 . CASTGLAGGSTDTQYF TGTGCCAGCACTGGACTAGCGGGAGGGAGCACAGATACGCAGTATTTT
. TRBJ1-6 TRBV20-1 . CSASAMLQGGVSPLHF TGCAGTGCTAGTGCGATGCTACAGGGAGGAGTCTCACCCCTCCACTTT
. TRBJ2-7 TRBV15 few CATSETLAPGLSYEQYF TGTGCCACCAGCGAGACCTTGGCCCCGGGACTGAGCTACGAGCAGTACTTC
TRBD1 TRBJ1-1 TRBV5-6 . CASSSGTGIREAFF TGTGCCAGCAGCTCCGGGACAGGTATCCGTGAAGCTTTCTTT
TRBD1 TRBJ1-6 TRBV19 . CASSPTGSNSPLHF TGTGCCAGTAGTCCGACAGGGTCTAATTCACCCCTCCACTTT
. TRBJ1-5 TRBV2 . CASRGDGQPQHF TGTGCCAGCAGGGGGGACGGACAGCCCCAGCATTTT
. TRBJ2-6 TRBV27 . CASRKHDGANILTF TGTGCCAGCAGAAAACACGATGGGGCCAACATCCTGACTTTC
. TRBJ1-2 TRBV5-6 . CASSLEGGLSLGYTF TGTGCCAGCAGCTTGGAAGGGGGGCTTAGTCTTGGCTACACCTTC
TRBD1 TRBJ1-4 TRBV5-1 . CASSGQTGSNEKLFF TGCGCCAGCAGCGGACAGACAGGGTCTAATGAAAAACTGTTTTTT
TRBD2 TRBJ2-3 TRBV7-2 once CASSAGLAGATSTDTQYF TGTGCCAGCAGCGCCGGACTAGCGGGCGCTACTAGCACAGATACGCAGTATTTT
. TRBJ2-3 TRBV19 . CASSIDDGGNQPQYF TGTGCCAGTAGTATAGATGATGGCGGTAATCAGCCCCAGTATTTT
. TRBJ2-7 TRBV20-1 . CGANLGGYEQYF TGCGGTGCTAACCTTGGTGGCTACGAGCAGTACTTC
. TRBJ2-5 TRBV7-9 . CASSLMAGETQYF TGTGCCAGCAGCTTAATGGCAGGAGAGACCCAGTACTTC
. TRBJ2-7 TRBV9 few CASSPDLSEQYF TGTGCCAGCAGCCCAGACTTGAGCGAGCAGTACTTC
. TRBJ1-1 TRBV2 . CAGRQPMNTEAFF TGTGCCGGAAGACAGCCTATGAACACTGAAGCTTTCTTT
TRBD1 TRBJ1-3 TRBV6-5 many CASSRAETGVGNTIYF TGTGCCAGCAGCCGCGCGGAGACAGGGGTCGGAAACACCATATATTTT